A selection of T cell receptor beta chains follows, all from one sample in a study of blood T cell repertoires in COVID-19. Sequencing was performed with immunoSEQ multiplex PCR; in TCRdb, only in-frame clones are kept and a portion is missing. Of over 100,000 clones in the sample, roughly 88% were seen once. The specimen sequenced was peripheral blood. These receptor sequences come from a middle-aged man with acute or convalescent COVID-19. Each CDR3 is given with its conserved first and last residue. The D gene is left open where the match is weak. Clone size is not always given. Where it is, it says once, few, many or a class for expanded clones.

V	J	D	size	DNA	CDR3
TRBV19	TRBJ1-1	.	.	TGTGCCAGTAAACGACAGGCTATGAACACTGAAGCTTTCTTT	CASKRQAMNTEAFF
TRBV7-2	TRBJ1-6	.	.	TGTGCCAGCAGCCCATCCGGGACAAATTCACCCCTCCACTTT	CASSPSGTNSPLHF
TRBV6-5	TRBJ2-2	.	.	TGTGCCAGCAGTTACTCGATAGGAGTAAAGGGGGAGCTGTTTTTT	CASSYSIGVKGELFF
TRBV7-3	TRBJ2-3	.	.	TGTGCCAGCAGCCCCGGGGGGCCGGATACGCAGTATTTT	CASSPGGPDTQYF
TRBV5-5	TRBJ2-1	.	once	TGTGCCAGCAGCTTGAGTGCAGGGCGGAATGAGCAGTTCTTC	CASSLSAGRNEQFF
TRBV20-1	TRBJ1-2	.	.	TGCTCCCCGACAGATGACTATGGCTACACCTTC	CSPTDDYGYTF
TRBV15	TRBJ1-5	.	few	TGTGCCACCAGCAGGGAGCTTCGGAATCAGCCCCAGCATTTT	CATSRELRNQPQHF
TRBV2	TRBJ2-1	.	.	TGTGCCAGCGGAGAAGAGACAAGAAATGAGCAGTTCTTC	CASGEETRNEQFF
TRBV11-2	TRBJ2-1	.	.	TGTGCCAGCAGCGTAGGACTTGAAATCCATGAGCAGTTCTTC	CASSVGLEIHEQFF
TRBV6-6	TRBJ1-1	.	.	TGTGCCAGCAGCCCGGGACAGAACACTGAAGCTTTCTTT	CASSPGQNTEAFF
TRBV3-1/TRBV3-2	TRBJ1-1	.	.	TGTGCCAGCAGCCAAGATAAAAGACAGTTAATGAACACTGAAGCTTTCTTT	CASSQDKRQLMNTEAFF
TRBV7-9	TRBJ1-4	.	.	TGTGCCAGCAGCTTGCGGCAGCTTGCAACTAATGAAAAACTGTTTTTT	CASSLRQLATNEKLFF
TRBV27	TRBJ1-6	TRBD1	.	TGTGCCAGCAGTCCGGGACAGGGGAGCTCCTATAATTCACCCCTCCACTTT	CASSPGQGSSYNSPLHF
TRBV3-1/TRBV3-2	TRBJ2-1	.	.	TGTGCCAGCAGCCCTCGGGGGTTCTCCTACAATGAGCAGTTCTTC	CASSPRGFSYNEQFF
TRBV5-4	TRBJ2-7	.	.	TGTGCCAGCAGCTTGGAGAGTTTGACTAGTGAGTACTTC	CASSLESLTSEYF
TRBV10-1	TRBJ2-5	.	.	TGCGCCAGCAGTGACCGCCTCCCGGGAAGTGAAAAAGAGACCCAGTACTTC	CASSDRLPGSEKETQYF
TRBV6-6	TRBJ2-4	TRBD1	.	TGTGCCAGCAGTTCCGGGACAGCCTCTAAAATTCAGTACTTC	CASSSGTASKIQYF
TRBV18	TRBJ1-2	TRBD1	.	TGTGCCAGCTCACTAACCGGGACAGCCCACTATGGCTACACCTTC	CASSLTGTAHYGYTF
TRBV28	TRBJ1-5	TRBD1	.	TGTGCCAGCACCAGTTACAGGGGTCTTAGCAATCAGCCCCAGCATTTT	CASTSYRGLSNQPQHF
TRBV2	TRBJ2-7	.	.	TGTGCCAGCAGCGACCTCCGGACATTCACCTACGAGCAGTACTTC	CASSDLRTFTYEQYF
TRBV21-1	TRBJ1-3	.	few	TGTGCCAGCAGCAAAGAACGGGACAGGGGGAACTCTGGAAACACCATATATTTT	CASSKERDRGNSGNTIYF
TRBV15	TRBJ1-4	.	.	TGTGCCACCAGCAGAGATCTGCAGGGAAGTCACGAAAAACTGTTTTTT	CATSRDLQGSHEKLFF
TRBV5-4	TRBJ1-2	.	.	TGTGCCAGCAGCTGGGCGGGACGGTCTAACTATGGCTACACCTTC	CASSWAGRSNYGYTF
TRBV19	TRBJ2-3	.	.	TGTGCCAGTAGTATTTTGGCGGGGGCGGTATCAGATACGCAGTATTTT	CASSILAGAVSDTQYF
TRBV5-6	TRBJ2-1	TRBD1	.	TGTGCCAGCAGCAGGACAGGGACCAATGAGCAGTTCTTC	CASSRTGTNEQFF
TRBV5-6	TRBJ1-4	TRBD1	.	TGTGCCAGCAGCTATATGCCGGGACAGCCAAATGAAAAACTGTTTTTT	CASSYMPGQPNEKLFF
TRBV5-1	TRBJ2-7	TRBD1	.	TGCGCCAGCAGCTTGAGAGGCAGGGGGTCCGAGCAGTACTTC	CASSLRGRGSEQYF
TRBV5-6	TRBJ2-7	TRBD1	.	TGTGCCAGCAGCTTACAGGGACAGGGGGCTGGTACGGGCTACTTC	CASSLQGQGAGTGYF